Listed here are 22 T cell receptor beta chains from one sample, sequenced in a study of vaccination effects on CD4 cells after COVID-19. Their antigens remain unidentified. In the ViraFEST assay, antigen-specific CD4+ clonotypes were identified by expansion after peptide-pool stimulation. Isolating CD4+ T cells followed approximately nine days of culture. Either the BNT162b2 or mRNA-1273 vaccine was given to participants in two doses. Produced via immunoSEQ multiplex PCR; TCRdb's table is partial and in-frame only. The sample shows roughly 63,000 clones, around 82% of them seen only once. The starting material was CD4+ T cells from PBMCs cultured with HCoV-OC43 spike peptides, obtained after COVID-19 vaccination. As to subset: HCoV-OC43 spike overlapping peptide pool stimulation. These receptors came from a human donor who received a COVID-19 vaccine.

CDR3 loop: CASSHPPRDSSYEQYV. The DNA for the CDR3 is TGTGCCAGCAGTCACCCCCCGAGGGATAGCTCCTACGAGCAGTACGTC. This rearrangement joins TRBV6-2 or TRBV6-3 to TRBJ2-7; a weak D match, TRBD2 (5 bases). From germline, CDR1 is MNHEY and CDR2 SVGEGT. Trimming removed 5 bases from V and 0 bases from J, with 17 bases in between. The CDR3 totals 16 residues.

The CDR3 nucleotides read TGTGCCAGCAGCTGGGAGACAGGGAATGGCTACACCTTC. This gives the protein CASSWETGNGYTF. The rearrangement joins TRBV5-4 to TRBJ1-2; TRBD1 matches at 7 bases. The CDR3 spans 13 residues. The germline V gene has CDR1 SGHNT and CDR2 YYREEE (reference sequence). V was pared by 3 bases and J by 6 bases, with 5 bases of the junction left unmatched.

This rearrangement joins TRBV21-1 to TRBJ1-4; the table gives TRBD1 as D, unverified against the DNA. TRBV21-1 is labeled a pseudogene. This CDR3 region has 11 residues. CDR3 loop: CATRDRQKLFF. CDR3 in DNA: TGTGCCACCAGGGACAGGCAAAAACTGTTTTTT.

V usage is TRBV5-1 and J usage is TRBJ2-5; D is perhaps TRBD2 (6 bases). Germline loops: CDR1 SGHRS, CDR2 YFSETQ. Trimming removed 4 bases from V and 3 bases from J, with 16 bases in between. CDR3 length: 15 residues. DNA of the CDR3: TGCGCCAGCAGCCCTGGTGGAGGGTCGGAAGAGACCCAGTACTTC. Translation gives CASSPGGGSEETQYF. The full variable domain, with the rest looked up from reference TRBV5-1 and TRBJ2-5, is KAGVTQTPRYLIKTRGQQVTLSCSPISGHRSVSWYQQTPGQGLQFLFEYFSETQRNKGNFPGRFSGRQFSNSRSEMNVSTLELGDSALYLCASSPGGGSEETQYFGPGTRLLVL.

The CDR3, as DNA: TGCAGCGTTGAAGGAACGGGGGTAGATACGCAGTATTTT. As protein: CSVEGTGVDTQYF. The chain carries TRBV29-1 and TRBJ2-3, with a possible D match to TRBD2 (6 bases). The V gene lost 1 base and the J gene lost 5 bases, with 10 bases spanning the gap. The CDR3 has 13 residues. In germline, CDR1 is SQVTM, CDR2 ANQGSEA.

This clone was counted a few times. The V and J genes are TRBV29-1 and TRBJ1-1; unclear D gene. Germline CDR1 reads SQVTM; CDR2 reads ANQGSEA. This CDR3 has 10 residues. V shed 4 bases and J shed 7 bases, with 7 bases lying between them. CDR3 coding DNA: TGCAGCGTTGTAGGATATGAAGCTTTCTTT. It yields the protein CSVVGYEAFF. The full variable domain, completed using reference TRBV29-1 and TRBJ1-1, is SAVISQKPSRDICQRGTSLTIQCQVDSQVTMMFWYRQQPGQSLTLIATANQGSEATYESGFVIDKFPISRPNLTFSTLTVSNMSPEDSSIYLCSVVGYEAFFGQGTRLTVV.

The chain is built from TRBV21-1 and TRBJ2-7; the DNA was not used to check the table's D call, TRBD1. TRBV21-1 is given as a pseudogene. There are 13 residues in the CDR3. DNA of the CDR3: TGTGCCAGCAGCAAAGCCAGGGTTTGGGAGCAGTACGTC. It specifies CASSKARVWEQYV.

This clone was observed a single time. The chain joins TRBV5-1 to TRBJ2-5; TRBD1 or TRBD2 may be the D gene (5 bases each). The CDR3 is made up of 16 amino acids. The germline V gene has CDR1 SGHRS and CDR2 YFSETQ. The V end lost 3 bases, the J end lost 0 bases, and 15 bases lay between the germline ends. The CDR3 sequence: CASSSGRTTYQETQYF. The CDR3 region has the DNA TGCGCCAGCAGCTCAGGGAGAACAACGTACCAAGAGACCCAGTACTTC.

This clone was found a few times. The gene calls are TRBV29-1 and TRBJ2-1; 14 bases map to TRBD2. Germline loops: CDR1 SQVTM, CDR2 ANQGSEA. This CDR3 is 17 amino acids long. V dropped 6 bases and J dropped 10; count of bases not matched to a gene: 17. The CDR3 region is CSVDNNRLAGGQREQFF. The CDR3 DNA reads as TGCAGCGTCGACAACAACCGACTAGCGGGGGGGCAGAGGGAGCAGTTCTTC.

The chain is built from TRBV6-5 and TRBJ1-3; 9 bases map to TRBD1. The CDR3 totals 16 residues. From germline, CDR1 is MNHEY and CDR2 SVGAGI. V shed 4 bases and J 2 bases; nucleotides not matched to a gene: 6. For the CDR3, the DNA is TGTGCCAGCAGTTCGACACAGGGGGCTGCTGGAAACACCATATATTTT. It yields the protein CASSSTQGAAGNTIYF.

This clone was seen a few times. The chain links TRBV11-2 to TRBJ2-7; 11 nucleotides match TRBD2. Germline V CDR1 and CDR2: SGHAT, FQNNGV. J gave up 6 bases and V 4 bases, and 8 bases lay outside the gene matches. This CDR3 region has 15 residues. In nucleotides, the CDR3 is TGTGCCAGCAGCTCCTCTGGGACTAGCGGACTCGAGCAGTACGTC. Amino acids: CASSSSGTSGLEQYV.

The genes are TRBV3-1 (or the pseudogene TRBV3-2) and TRBJ1-6, with D unclear. Between the trimmed V and J ends, which lost 6 bases and 8 bases, there was a span of 8 bases. CDR1 and CDR2 from the germline V gene are LGHDT and YNNKEL (reference sequence). The CDR3 has 12 amino acids. As DNA, the CDR3 is TGTGCCAGCAGTCCCCGTGATTCACCCCTCCACTTT. Protein sequence: CASSPRDSPLHF.

V is TRBV6-5 and J is TRBJ1-4; 10 bases are a match to TRBD1. Trimming at V came to 11 bases and at J to 7 bases, leaving 7 bases not matched to a gene. Germline CDR1 and CDR2: MNHEY and SVGAGI. This CDR3 has 13 amino acids. The CDR3 protein is CAGRTGGREKLFF. The CDR3 DNA is TGTGCCGGGCGGACAGGGGGTCGTGAAAAACTGTTTTTT.

The chain recombines TRBV25-1 with TRBJ1-4; 9 nucleotides align to TRBD1. Per germline, CDR1 MGHDK and CDR2 SYGVNS. V shed 4 bases and J 3 bases; nucleotides not matched to a gene: 0. This CDR3 is built from 14 residues. This chain's CDR3 is CASSGDRANEKLFF. CDR3 coding DNA: TGTGCCAGCAGTGGGGACAGGGCTAATGAAAAACTGTTTTTT.

The V gene is TRBV2, the J gene TRBJ1-5; D possibly corresponds to TRBD1 (5 bases). The germline V gene encodes CDR1 SNHLY and CDR2 FYNNEI. The length of the CDR3 is 14 residues. Trimming pared 8 bases from V and 7 bases from J, leaving 18 bases between. Here the CDR3 DNA reads TGTGCCAGCGCGGGGGTAGGGGCCCGACAGCCCCAGCATTTT. It is translated as CASAGVGARQPQHF.

This clone has only one observation. The rearrangement uses TRBV6-5 and TRBJ1-5, with a tentative D call TRBD1 (5 bases). The CDR3 extends over 15 amino acids. CDR1 and CDR2 from the germline V gene are MNHEY and SVGAGI. V gave up 7 bases and J gave up 1 base, with 14 bases separating them. This chain's CDR3 is CASKGGASSNQPQHF. The CDR3 region has the DNA TGTGCCAGCAAGGGCGGGGCGAGCAGCAATCAGCCCCAGCATTTT.

The chain uses TRBV27 and TRBJ1-5, with 7 bases matching TRBD1. J lost 7 bases, V lost 2 bases, and 5 bases had no gene match. Germline V gene sequence: CDR1 MNHEY, CDR2 SMNVEV (reference sequence). The CDR3 length is 14 residues. The CDR3 DNA reads as TGTGCCAGCAGTTTAAACAGGGGAGACCAGCCCCAGCATTTT. Its translation: CASSLNRGDQPQHF.

V usage is TRBV6-6 and J usage is TRBJ1-3; no reliable D call. Trimming stripped 7 bases from V and 4 bases from J, with 17 bases between. The length of the CDR3 is 15 residues. CDR1 MNHNY and CDR2 SVGAGI come from the germline V gene (reference sequence). CDR3 bases: TGTGCCAGCACAGGCAGCAGATATCCCGGAAACACCATATATTTT. Its translation is CASTGSRYPGNTIYF.

This sequence joins TRBV6-2 or TRBV6-3 and TRBJ1-1; TRBD1 matches 7 bases. This CDR3 is built from 16 residues. Germline V gene lookup returns CDR1 MNHEY and CDR2 SVGEGT. V shed 2 bases and J 0 bases; nucleotides not matched to a gene: 6. The CDR3 region is CASSYEGGQMNTEAFF. The DNA of the CDR3 is TGTGCCAGCAGTTACGAGGGGGGACAGATGAACACTGAAGCTTTCTTT.

This rearrangement joins TRBV7-8 to TRBJ1-1; D call uncertain. The CDR3 is made up of 13 amino acids. CDR1 is SGHVS, CDR2 FQNEAQ, per germline. The V gene lost 4 bases and the J gene lost 6 bases, with 12 bases spanning the gap. DNA for the CDR3: TGTGCCAGCAGCTGGACTATTAACGCTGAAGCTTTCTTT. Residues: CASSWTINAEAFF.

The rearrangement uses TRBV18 and TRBJ2-3, with unresolved D. CDR1 and CDR2 (germline): KGHSH, LQKENI. Trimming took off 2 bases at V and 2 bases at J, with 11 bases between the two ends. The CDR3 has 15 amino acids. Here the CDR3 reads CASSPVLGNTDTQYF. As DNA, the CDR3 is TGTGCCAGCTCACCAGTCCTAGGCAACACAGATACGCAGTATTTT.

This rearrangement joins TRBV10-2 to TRBJ1-1; D is possibly TRBD1 (6 bases). The CDR3 totals 15 residues. Germline lookup yields CDR1 WSHSY and CDR2 SAAADI. V was clipped by 3 bases and J by 3 bases, with 14 bases between them. Written as DNA, the CDR3 is TGCGCCAGCAGTGACCCATACAGGGATGACACTGAAGCTTTCTTT. Translated: CASSDPYRDDTEAFF.